Listed here are 25 T cell receptor beta chains from one sample, sequenced in a study of shared clonotypes between healthy human individuals. Measured with immunoSEQ multiplex PCR; TCRdb has only the in-frame clones, and not every one. The data show fewer than 2.5 million clones, roughly 93% seen once. The sample comprised naive CD4+ T cells from PBMCs. Described subset: CD45RA+ positively selected. The receptors originated from a man younger than 35 in good health. Some clones in this sample may be carry-over from other donors' samples.

The rearrangement uses TRBV5-1 and TRBJ2-1, with unresolved D. The CDR3 spans 15 residues. Deletions cut 5 bases from V and 2 bases from J, with 14 bases between. CDR1 and CDR2 (germline): SGHRS, YFSETQ. This CDR3 is CASREASAPYNEQFF. CDR3 nucleotides: TGCGCCAGCAGGGAAGCTTCGGCCCCCTACAATGAGCAGTTCTTC.

This clone has just one count. This chain links TRBV13 with TRBJ2-3; 13 bases are shared with TRBD2. V lost 5 bases and J lost 4; bases outside the gene matches: 6. The CDR3 is 16 amino acids. CDR1 is PRHDT, CDR2 FYEKMQ, per germline (reference sequence). In nucleotides, the CDR3 is TGTGCCAGCAGCGCGAAGACTAGCGGGAGGCCAGATACGCAGTATTTT. Translating it yields CASSAKTSGRPDTQYF.

Of note for this clone: The same CDR3 can be traced to other DNA sequences in this sample. The chain uses TRBV29-1 and TRBJ2-3, with TRBD1 matching 7 bases. CDR1 and CDR2 (germline): SQVTM, ANQGSEA. V was pared by 3 bases and J by 0 bases, with 6 bases of the junction left unmatched. The CDR3 spans 15 residues. In nucleotides, the CDR3 is TGCAGCGTTGAGAAGGGGACAGCCAGCACAGATACGCAGTATTTT. This translates into CSVEKGTASTDTQYF.

DNA of the CDR3: TGTGCCAGCAGCCCCACGCTGGGGCGACAGGGGCATCAGCCCCAGCATTTT. Translated: CASSPTLGRQGHQPQHF. The chain employs TRBV28 and TRBJ1-5; TRBD1 agrees at 8 bases. The V gene's germline CDR1 is MDHEN and CDR2 SYDVKM. CDR3 size: 17 residues. Trimming at V came to 6 bases and at J to 5 bases, leaving 15 bases not matched to a gene.

V usage is TRBV29-1 and J usage is TRBJ1-1, with D uncertain. The CDR3 extends over 13 amino acids. Trimming cost V 4 bases and J 0 bases, with 9 bases left between them. Germline CDR1 and CDR2: SQVTM and ANQGSEA. The CDR3: CSVATLMNTEAFF. The CDR3 DNA is TGCAGCGTTGCGACACTTATGAACACTGAAGCTTTCTTT.

The chain employs TRBV21-1 and TRBJ1-2; the listed D gene, TRBD1, was not tested against the DNA. TRBV21-1 is reported as a pseudogene. This CDR3 is built from 14 residues. The CDR3 here is CASSKGQGAHGYTF. The DNA of the CDR3 is TGTGCCAGCAGCAAAGGTCAGGGGGCGCATGGCTACACCTTC.

This rearrangement joins TRBV7-9 to TRBJ1-1; TRBD1 aligns across 9 bases. V was clipped by 5 bases and J by 0 bases; unmatched bases: 7. Germline CDR1 and CDR2: SEHNR and FQNEAQ (reference sequence). The CDR3 contains 16 residues. The CDR3 protein is CASSPDRGSMNTEAFF. The CDR3 DNA reads as TGTGCCAGCAGCCCGGACAGGGGAAGCATGAACACTGAAGCTTTCTTT.

This chain joins TRBV5-1 and TRBJ2-5; D tentatively fits TRBD1 or TRBD2 (6 bases each). The CDR3 sequence is 17 residues long. Germline V gene data show CDR1 as SGHRS and CDR2 as YFSETQ. V lost 5 bases and J lost 5, with 25 bases in between. CDR3 loop: CASSISPVGGGRETQYF. CDR3 DNA sequence: TGCGCCAGCAGTATATCCCCGGTCGGAGGGGGTCGGGAGACCCAGTACTTC.

This chain links TRBV7-2 with TRBJ1-1, with D unresolved. The CDR3 consists of 15 residues. Trimming stripped 5 bases from V and 0 bases from J, with 13 bases between. Germline values: CDR1 SGHTA, CDR2 FQGNSA. CDR3 nucleotide sequence: TGTGCCAGCAGCAAAAGGGCGGGTTTGAACACTGAAGCTTTCTTT. It is translated as CASSKRAGLNTEAFF.

This chain connects TRBV7-6 to TRBJ2-7; D gene ambiguous. The CDR3 consists of 15 residues. Trimming removed 5 bases from V and 4 bases from J, with 18 bases in between. Germline assignment: CDR1 SGHVS and CDR2 FNYEAQ. The CDR3, as DNA: TGTGCCAGCAGCCCTCGGACCCCACCTCGTTACGAGCAGTACTTC. Translation: CASSPRTPPRYEQYF.

The chain uses TRBV28 and TRBJ1-2; D not certain. V lost 3 bases to trimming and J lost 0 bases, with 17 bases between them. Per germline, CDR1 MDHEN and CDR2 SYDVKM. This CDR3 is 17 amino acids long. This CDR3 reads CASSFLGVGGPNYGYTF. CDR3 bases: TGTGCCAGCAGTTTTCTTGGCGTAGGTGGTCCTAACTATGGCTACACCTTC.

The J gene is TRBJ2-2, the V gene TRBV5-1; D remains ambiguous. CDR1 is SGHRS, CDR2 YFSETQ, per germline. Trimming removed 4 bases from V and 4 bases from J, with 8 bases in between. The CDR3 covers 13 residues. In nucleotides, the CDR3 is TGCGCCAGCAGCGCGTTAGGCACCGGGGAGCTGTTTTTT. This translates into CASSALGTGELFF.

The chain is built from TRBV18 and TRBJ2-7; D possibly corresponds to TRBD2 (5 bases). V was shortened by 3 bases and J by 2 bases, with 11 bases between the two germline ends. Per the germline V gene, CDR1 is KGHSH and CDR2 is LQKENI. This CDR3 spans 14 amino acids. This chain's CDR3 is CASSPSGLPYEQYF. The CDR3 coding sequence is TGTGCCAGCTCACCCTCGGGATTACCCTACGAGCAGTACTTC.

The chain joins TRBV23-1 to TRBJ1-1, with 10 bases fitting TRBD1. TRBV23-1 is labeled an ORF, and its function is uncertain. This CDR3 is built from 14 residues. V lost 3 bases and J lost 10; bases outside the gene matches: 8. Here the CDR3 DNA reads TGCGCCAGCAGTCAGAAGGGGACAGGGGATGGAGCTTTCTTT. It translates to CASSQKGTGDGAFF.

The V and J genes are TRBV28 and TRBJ2-1, with 10 bases aligning to TRBD1. The germline V gene encodes CDR1 MDHEN and CDR2 SYDVKM. The CDR3 consists of 17 residues. V lost 4 bases and J lost 7; bases outside the gene matches: 13. The CDR3 loop is CASSSISTGGRRNEQFF. As DNA, the CDR3 is TGTGCCAGCAGTTCCATCTCGACAGGGGGCCGTCGGAATGAGCAGTTCTTC.

The chain couples TRBV5-1 to TRBJ2-1; TRBD1 matches at 10 bases. Germline CDR1 reads SGHRS; CDR2 reads YFSETQ. V was pared by 3 bases and J by 5 bases, with 5 bases of the junction left unmatched. The CDR3 sequence is 15 residues long. In nucleotides, the CDR3 is TGCGCCAGCAGCTATGCGGGGACAGGGGACAATGAGCAGTTCTTC. Protein sequence: CASSYAGTGDNEQFF. Using reference TRBV5-1 and TRBJ2-1 for the parts outside the CDR3, the full variable domain is KAGVTQTPRYLIKTRGQQVTLSCSPISGHRSVSWYQQTPGQGLQFLFEYFSETQRNKGNFPGRFSGRQFSNSRSEMNVSTLELGDSALYLCASSYAGTGDNEQFFGPGTRLTVL.

The V gene is TRBV7-3, the J gene TRBJ2-1; D is possibly TRBD2 (5 bases). CDR3 length equals 12 residues. Germline values: CDR1 SGHTA, CDR2 FQGTGA. With 1 base removed from V and 10 bases from J, the gap between germline ends came to 8 bases. The CDR3 coding sequence is TGTGCCAGCAGCTTAATATCGGGAGAGCAGTTCTTC. Translating it yields CASSLISGEQFF.

J is TRBJ2-7 and V is TRBV5-6, with D possibly TRBD2 on 5 matching bases. This CDR3 comprises 12 residues. V gave up 7 bases and J gave up 3 bases, with 11 bases separating them. The V gene's germline CDR1 is SGHDT and CDR2 YYEEEE. For the CDR3, the DNA is TGTGCCAGCCAGGCTGGGAGCTACGAGCAGTACTTC. Translating it yields CASQAGSYEQYF.

This chain's CDR3 is CASSEAGTPPMEQFF. The DNA for the CDR3 is TGTGCCAGCAGTGAGGCCGGGACCCCTCCGATGGAGCAGTTCTTC. The chain recombines TRBV2 with TRBJ2-1; TRBD1 or TRBD2 may be the D gene (5 bases each). V lost 3 bases, J lost 10 bases, and 19 bases lay in between. Germline CDR1 and CDR2: SNHLY and FYNNEI. The CDR3 runs 15 residues.

This clone was observed once. The CDR3 DNA reads as TGTGCCTGGAGTGTTTTGTTGGGGCGGAACACTGAAGCTTTCTTT. Its protein is CAWSVLLGRNTEAFF. The chain uses TRBV30 and TRBJ1-1; a possible D gene is TRBD1 (5 bases). V was pared by 0 bases and J by 1 base, with 12 bases between. CDR1 and CDR2 (germline): GTSNPN, SVGIG (reference sequence). The CDR3 runs 15 residues. The full variable domain, in which reference TRBV30 and TRBJ1-1 provide the parts outside the CDR3, is SQTIHQWPATLVQPVGSPLSLECTVEGTSNPNLYWYRQAAGRGLQLLFYSVGIGQISSEVPQNLSASRPQDRQFILSSKKLLLSDSGFYLCAWSVLLGRNTEAFFGQGTRLTVV.

This chain joins TRBV23-1 and TRBJ2-1, with 7 bases that match TRBD2. TRBV23-1 is labeled an ORF, and its function is uncertain. Trimming cost V 7 bases and J 3 bases; bases outside gene matches: 9. This CDR3 comprises 15 residues. CDR3: CASMSSSGHYNEQFF. In DNA, the CDR3 is TGCGCCAGCATGAGTTCTAGCGGCCACTACAATGAGCAGTTCTTC.

The V and J genes are TRBV2 and TRBJ1-2; 7 positions agree with TRBD1. The CDR3 covers 15 residues. The V gene's germline CDR1 is SNHLY and CDR2 FYNNEI. V dropped 8 bases and J dropped 6; count of bases not matched to a gene: 15. CDR3 residues: CASHQRSAGQHGYTF. Written as DNA, the CDR3 is TGTGCCAGCCACCAACGATCCGCGGGACAGCATGGCTACACCTTC.

J is TRBJ1-3 and V is TRBV2; 7 bases are a match to TRBD1. Trimming took 6 bases from V and 2 from J; bases not matched to a gene: 4. This CDR3 region has 14 residues. Germline V lookup: CDR1 SNHLY, CDR2 FYNNEI. The CDR3 DNA is TGTGCCAGCAGACAGGACAGGACTGGAAACACCATATATTTT. This codes for CASRQDRTGNTIYF.

This sequence joins TRBV5-1 and TRBJ2-1; no clear D. V gave up 4 bases and J gave up 0 bases, with 8 bases separating them. Per the germline V gene, CDR1 is SGHRS and CDR2 is YFSETQ. The CDR3 has 14 amino acids. As DNA, the CDR3 is TGCGCCAGCAGCGGTCGATTCTCCTACAATGAGCAGTTCTTC. Translating it yields CASSGRFSYNEQFF.

V usage is TRBV4-3 and J usage is TRBJ2-1; 11 bases agree with TRBD2. This CDR3 has 18 residues. CDR1 is LGHNA and CDR2 is YSLEER in the germline V gene. J was trimmed by 7 bases and V by 3 bases; bases with no gene match: 14. The CDR3 spells CASSHFLAGGSPTNEQFF. CDR3 bases: TGCGCCAGCAGCCACTTCCTAGCGGGAGGTTCCCCAACGAATGAGCAGTTCTTC.